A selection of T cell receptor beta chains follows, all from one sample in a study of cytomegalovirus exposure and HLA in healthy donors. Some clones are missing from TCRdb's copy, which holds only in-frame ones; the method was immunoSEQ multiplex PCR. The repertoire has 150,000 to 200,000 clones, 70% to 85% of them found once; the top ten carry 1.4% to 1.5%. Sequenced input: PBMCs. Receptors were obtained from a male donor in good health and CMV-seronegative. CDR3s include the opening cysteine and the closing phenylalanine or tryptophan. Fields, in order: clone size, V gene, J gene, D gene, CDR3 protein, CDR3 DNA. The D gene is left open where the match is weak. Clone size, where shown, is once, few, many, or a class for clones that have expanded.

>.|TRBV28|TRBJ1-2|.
CASSLGSTNYGYTF
TGTGCCAGCAGTTTGGGCAGTACTAACTATGGCTACACCTTC
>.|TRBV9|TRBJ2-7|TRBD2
CASSVGSGGPYEQYF
TGTGCCAGCAGCGTAGGGTCGGGAGGTCCCTACGAGCAGTACTTC
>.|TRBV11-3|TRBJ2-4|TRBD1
CASSLDGDSKNIQYF
TGTGCCAGCAGCTTAGATGGGGACAGCAAAAACATTCAGTACTTC
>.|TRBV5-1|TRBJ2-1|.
CASSLSPDLNEQFF
TGCGCCAGCAGCTTATCCCCCGACTTAAATGAGCAGTTCTTC
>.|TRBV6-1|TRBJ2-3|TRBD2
CASSEGTSPDTQYF
TGTGCCAGCAGTGAGGGGACTAGCCCAGATACGCAGTATTTT
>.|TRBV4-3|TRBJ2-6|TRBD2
CASSQEAGAGANVLTF
TGCGCCAGCAGCCAAGAAGCGGGAGCCGGGGCCAACGTCCTGACTTTC
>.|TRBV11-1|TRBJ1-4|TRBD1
CASSVTTGGDEKLFF
TGTGCCAGCAGTGTCACGACAGGGGGCGATGAAAAACTGTTTTTT
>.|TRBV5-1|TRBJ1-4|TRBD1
CASSLQTGGREKLFF
TGCGCCAGCAGCTTGCAGACAGGGGGCCGTGAAAAACTGTTTTTT
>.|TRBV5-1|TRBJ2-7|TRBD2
CASSLSARGVSYEQYF
TGCGCCAGCAGCTTGTCCGCGCGGGGGGTCTCCTACGAGCAGTACTTC
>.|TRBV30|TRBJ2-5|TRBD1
CAWTGGGTQYF
TGTGCCTGGACAGGGGGCGGGACCCAGTACTTC
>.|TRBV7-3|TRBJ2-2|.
CASSLGASVGTGELFF
TGTGCCAGCAGCTTAGGAGCGTCCGTCGGCACCGGGGAGCTGTTTTTT
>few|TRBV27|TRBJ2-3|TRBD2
CASSSTSTSTDTQYF
TGTGCCAGCAGTTCGACTAGCACCAGCACAGATACGCAGTATTTT
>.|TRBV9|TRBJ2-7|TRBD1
CASSVTGQSYEQYF
TGTGCCAGCAGCGTAACGGGACAGTCCTACGAGCAGTACTTC
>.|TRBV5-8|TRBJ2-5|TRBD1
CASRPGTALQETQYF
TGTGCCAGCAGACCCGGGACAGCCCTCCAAGAGACCCAGTACTTC
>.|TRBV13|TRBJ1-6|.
CASSSPRDSRNSPLHF
TGTGCCAGCAGCTCCCCGAGAGACAGCAGAAATTCACCCCTCCACTTT
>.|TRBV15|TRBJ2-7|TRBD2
CATSLAGASYEQYF
TGTGCCACCAGTCTGGCGGGAGCCAGCTACGAGCAGTACTTC
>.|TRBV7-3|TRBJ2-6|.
CASSNFDFSGANVLTF
TGTGCCAGCAGCAATTTTGACTTCTCTGGGGCCAACGTCCTGACTTTC
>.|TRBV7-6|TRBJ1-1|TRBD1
CASSLAAGTGPNTEAFF
TGTGCCAGCAGCTTAGCGGCCGGGACAGGGCCTAACACTGAAGCTTTCTTT
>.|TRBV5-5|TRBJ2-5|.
CASSFSNFQETQYF
TGTGCCAGCAGCTTCAGTAATTTCCAAGAGACCCAGTACTTC
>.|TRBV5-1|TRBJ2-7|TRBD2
CASSSKSGSEQYF
TGCGCCAGCAGCTCAAAAAGCGGGAGCGAGCAGTACTTC
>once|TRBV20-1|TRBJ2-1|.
CSARVINEQFF
TGCAGTGCTAGAGTAATCAATGAGCAGTTCTTC
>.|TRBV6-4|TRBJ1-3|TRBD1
CASSVPKTGAKYSGNTIYF
TGTGCCAGCAGTGTTCCCAAGACAGGGGCGAAATACTCTGGAAACACCATATATTTT
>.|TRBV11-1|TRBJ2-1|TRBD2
CASSSTSRNEQFF
TGTGCCAGCAGTTCGACTAGCCGCAATGAGCAGTTCTTC